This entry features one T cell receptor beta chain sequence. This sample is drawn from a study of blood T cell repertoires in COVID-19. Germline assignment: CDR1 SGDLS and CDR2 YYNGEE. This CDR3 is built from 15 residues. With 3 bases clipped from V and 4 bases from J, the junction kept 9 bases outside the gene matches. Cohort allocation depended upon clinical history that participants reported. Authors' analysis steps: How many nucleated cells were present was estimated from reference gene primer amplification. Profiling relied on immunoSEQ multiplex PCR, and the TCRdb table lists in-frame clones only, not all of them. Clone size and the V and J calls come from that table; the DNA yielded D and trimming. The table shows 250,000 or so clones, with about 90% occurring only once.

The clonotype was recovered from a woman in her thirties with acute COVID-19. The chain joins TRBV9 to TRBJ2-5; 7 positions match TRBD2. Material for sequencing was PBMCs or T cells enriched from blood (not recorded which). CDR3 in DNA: TGTGCCAGCAGCGAAATCGCGGGAGCGCTAGAGACCCAGTACTTC. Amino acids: CASSEIAGALETQYF.